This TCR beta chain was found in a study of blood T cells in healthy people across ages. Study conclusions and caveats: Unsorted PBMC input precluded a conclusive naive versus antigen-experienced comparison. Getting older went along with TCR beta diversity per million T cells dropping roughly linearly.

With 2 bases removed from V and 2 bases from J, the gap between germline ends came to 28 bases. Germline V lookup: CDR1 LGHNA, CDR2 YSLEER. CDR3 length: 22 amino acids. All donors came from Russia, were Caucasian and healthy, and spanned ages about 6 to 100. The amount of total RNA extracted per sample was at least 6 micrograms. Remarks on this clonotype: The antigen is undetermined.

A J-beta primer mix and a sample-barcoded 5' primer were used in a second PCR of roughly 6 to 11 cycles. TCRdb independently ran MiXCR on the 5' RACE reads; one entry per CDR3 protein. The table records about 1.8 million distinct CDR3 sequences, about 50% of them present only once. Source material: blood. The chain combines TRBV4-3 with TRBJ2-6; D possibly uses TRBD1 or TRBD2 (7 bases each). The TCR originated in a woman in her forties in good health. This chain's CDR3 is CASSQRPEREGAVQTGANVLTF. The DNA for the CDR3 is TGCGCCAGCAGCCAACGTCCGGAGAGGGAGGGGGCTGTTCAAACTGGGGCCAACGTCCTGACTTTC.